This T cell receptor (beta chain) is from a study of breast tumors, draining lymph nodes, adjacent tissues. Notes on the study in general: That most tumor T cells come from lymph nodes remained unproven. Luminal-like breast cancer showed significantly higher tumor–nontumor repertoire similarity than basal-like. Tumor repertoires ranked between lymph nodes and nontumor tissue in diversity, with V and J gene preferences.

The lymph nodes were axillary draining lymph nodes from breast cancer patients. The germline CDR1 and CDR2 sequences are SGHNT and YENEEA. The CDR3 is made up of 18 amino acids. Using its own MiXCR run on the multiplex PCR reads, TCRdb lists one record per CDR3 protein. This table holds 130,000 or so distinct CDR3 sequences, 21% found once. Details on this clonotype: Antigen specificity is unknown. This may arise from a read error, as a much more abundant clone is one base away.

Sequenced sample: axillary lymph node tissue. The chain couples TRBV11-3 to TRBJ2-3; D not certain. The sequence was collected from a female donor with breast cancer. Some clones in this sample may be carry-over from other donors' samples. The CDR3 DNA is TGTGCCAGCAGCTCATCAAATCATATGGGGAAGCACACAGATATGCAGTATTTT. This gives the protein CASSSSNHMGKHTDMQYF.